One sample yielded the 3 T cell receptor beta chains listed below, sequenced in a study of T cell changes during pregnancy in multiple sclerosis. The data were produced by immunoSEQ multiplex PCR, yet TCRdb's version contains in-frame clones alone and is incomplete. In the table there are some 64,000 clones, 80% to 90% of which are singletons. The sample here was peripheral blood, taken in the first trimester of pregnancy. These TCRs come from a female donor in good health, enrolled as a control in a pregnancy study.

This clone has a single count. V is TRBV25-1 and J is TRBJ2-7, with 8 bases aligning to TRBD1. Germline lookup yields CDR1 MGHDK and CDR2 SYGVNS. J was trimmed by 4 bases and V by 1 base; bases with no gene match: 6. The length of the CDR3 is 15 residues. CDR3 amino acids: CASSEFGTGGYEQYF. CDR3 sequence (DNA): TGTGCCAGCAGTGAATTTGGCACAGGGGGTTACGAGCAGTACTTC.

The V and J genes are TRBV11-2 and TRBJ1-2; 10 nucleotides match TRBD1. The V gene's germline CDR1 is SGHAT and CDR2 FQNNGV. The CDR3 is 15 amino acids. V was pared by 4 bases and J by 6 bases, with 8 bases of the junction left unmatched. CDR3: CASSSWDRGFHGYTF. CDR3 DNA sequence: TGTGCCAGCAGCTCCTGGGACAGGGGCTTTCATGGCTACACCTTC.

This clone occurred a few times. CDR3 sequence (DNA): TGTGCCAGCAGGGCCGGGACAGGGGGGAATGAGCAGTTCTTC. Translating it yields CASRAGTGGNEQFF. This chain joins TRBV6-6 and TRBJ2-1, with TRBD1 identical over 11 bases. CDR1 and CDR2 (germline): MNHNY, SVGAGI (reference sequence). The CDR3 loop spans 14 amino acids. V was pared by 6 bases and J by 7 bases, with 5 bases of the junction left unmatched.